This T cell receptor (beta chain) is drawn from a study of regulatory T cells in long-lasting Graves disease. General observations from the study: Peripheral blood was the sole material, not thyroid tissue. A greater number of public clonotypes (fewer than 3,000) was shared by persistent patients than by new patients (approximately 910).

The CDR3 spans 15 residues. Germline V lookup: CDR1 SGHAT, CDR2 FQDESV (reference sequence). V was clipped by 5 bases and J by 5 bases; unmatched bases: 7. The authors built TCR beta libraries using iRepertoire HTBI primers and Arm-PCR of CDR3 regions. TCRdb used MiXCR to reprocess the multiplex PCR reads, holding one entry per CDR3 protein. Counted here are approximately 400,000 distinct CDR3 sequences, about 15% occurring once; the ten biggest clones make up around 15%. The table lists this clonotype with many counts. The antigen remains undetermined. Time point here: newly diagnosed GD, antithyroid drugs for less than 3 months. There was RNA extracted from PBMCs, and the TCR library was made from it. This same sample was also part of a study on T cells in Graves' hyperthyroidism and ophthalmopathy. That report adds: Not enrolled were patients with uncontrolled infection, other autoimmune disease, pregnancy or lactation. In validation, the model predicted ophthalmopathy. These predictions came a median about 6.5 months before onset.

This rearrangement joins TRBV11-1 to TRBJ2-1; 9 nucleotides match TRBD2. Sequenced material: peripheral blood mononuclear cells (PBMCs), taken at new diagnosis, from a patient treated with antithyroid drugs. The sequence came from a woman between 25 and 40 years old with Graves disease. DNA of the CDR3: TGTGCCAGCAGCCTGGGACTAGCCCAGGACAATGAGCAGTTCTTC. Translating gives CASSLGLAQDNEQFF.